One T cell receptor beta chain is described in this entry. These data originate in a study of OX40 agonist ivuxolimab in advanced cancers. CDR1 and CDR2 from the germline V gene are PRHDT and FYEKMQ (reference sequence). Unmatched junction bases numbered 10, after V lost 7 bases and J lost 2 bases. The CDR3 has 15 residues. Data came from immunoSEQ multiplex PCR; TCRdb stores just in-frame clones and leaves some out. The top ten hold around 3.4% of the sample, which has just over 90,000 clones, 80% to 95% seen once. This clonotype was obtained from an adult with an advanced solid tumor such as melanoma, head and neck, liver or kidney cancer. The sample in question was CD4+ or CD8+ T cells sorted from blood, obtained in a trial of the OX40 agonist ivuxolimab. The V gene is TRBV13, the J gene TRBJ2-5, with 7 bases fitting TRBD1. CDR3 in DNA: TGTGCCAGCATCTCCCAGGGGACAGCACAAGAGACCCAGTACTTC. Its protein product is CASISQGTAQETQYF. The variable domain in full, completed from reference TRBV13 and TRBJ2-5, reads AAGVIQSPRHLIKEKRETATLKCYPIPRHDTVYWYQQGPGQDPQFLISFYEKMQSDKGSIPDRFSAQQFSDYHSELNMSSLELGDSALYFCASISQGTAQETQYFGPGTRLLVL.